These T cell receptor beta chains were read from a single sample in a study of PD-1 blockade in classical Hodgkin lymphoma. Measured with immunoSEQ multiplex PCR; TCRdb has only the in-frame clones, and not every one. The table has around 70,000 clones, 70% to 80% seen once; the top ten hold approximately 9.9%. The sample was peripheral blood mononuclear cells (PBMCs), taken before the second cycle of nivolumab. The receptors shown here come from a human donor with classical Hodgkin lymphoma. Both conserved end residues are part of each CDR3. D genes are given only for firm matches. The listing skips clone size in some rows; elsewhere it reads once, few, many or a size class.

d_call | clone_size | j_call | v_call | cdr3_aa | cdr3_nt
NA | NA | TRBJ2-7 | TRBV6-5 | CASSYSGDSYEQYF | TGTGCCAGCAGTTACTCGGGTGACTCCTACGAGCAGTACTTC
NA | many | TRBJ2-6 | TRBV5-4 | CASSPVEGWANVLTF | TGTGCCAGCAGCCCTGTCGAGGGATGGGCCAACGTCCTGACTTTC
NA | NA | TRBJ1-2 | TRBV11-2 | CASSLGSWRGSDYGYTF | TGTGCCAGCAGCTTAGGATCATGGAGGGGGAGTGACTATGGCTACACCTTC
TRBD2 | NA | TRBJ2-3 | TRBV6-1 | CASSVRTSGRNTDTQYF | TGTGCCAGCAGTGTCCGGACTAGCGGGAGGAACACAGATACGCAGTATTTT
NA | few | TRBJ1-2 | TRBV11-2 | CASSPTTDTGYTF | TGTGCCAGCAGCCCTACGACGGACACTGGCTACACCTTC
NA | NA | TRBJ2-7 | TRBV20-1 | CSAQTDLQYF | TGCAGTGCTCAGACTGATCTCCAGTACTTC
TRBD1 | NA | TRBJ2-1 | TRBV19 | CASSISSGGQDNEQFF | TGTGCCAGTAGTATAAGCTCAGGGGGCCAGGATAATGAGCAGTTCTTC
NA | NA | TRBJ1-1 | TRBV18 | CASSRLEGERAFF | TGTGCCAGCTCACGACTAGAAGGGGAGAGAGCTTTCTTT
NA | few | TRBJ1-2 | TRBV27 | CASSSGNYGYTF | TGTGCCAGCAGTTCAGGAAACTATGGCTACACCTTC
NA | few | TRBJ1-1 | TRBV5-1 | CASSLAGGGRNTEAFF | TGCGCCAGCAGCTTGGCGGGAGGGGGGAGGAACACTGAAGCTTTCTTT
TRBD1 | NA | TRBJ2-7 | TRBV25-1 | CASSPGQGVEQYF | TGTGCCAGCAGTCCTGGACAGGGGGTCGAGCAGTACTTC
NA | NA | TRBJ2-4 | TRBV5-1 | CASSLDPTTLLAKNIQYF | TGCGCCAGCAGCTTGGATCCGACTACCCTTCTAGCCAAAAACATTCAGTACTTC
TRBD1 | NA | TRBJ1-4 | TRBV4-1 | CASSQGQGVNEKLFF | TGCGCCAGCAGCCAGGGACAGGGGGTTAATGAAAAACTGTTTTTT